This T cell receptor (beta chain) was recovered during a study of breast tumors, draining lymph nodes, adjacent tissues (dated by TCRdb to the mid-2010s). In terms of the full investigation: TCR beta repertoires were compared across tumor, adjacent nontumor tissue and axillary lymph nodes obtained from breast cancer patients. The study aimed to assess the relationships and possible T-cell exchange between tumor, surrounding tissue and draining lymph node repertoires in human breast cancer. Broad study findings and their caveats: Tumor and nontumor tissue repertoires were found to be significantly more similar in luminal-like than in basal-like breast cancer. The data were considered consistent with most tumor T cells being derived from the lymph node and subsequently expanding within tumor tissue. Tumor T-cell repertoires showed less diversity than lymph node repertoires and more diversity than nontumor tissue repertoires, and tumor T-cell repertoires showed preferential V and J gene usage. The conclusion that tumor T cells originate in lymph nodes was framed as consistent with a hypothesis rather than directly demonstrated.

This clonotype was detected ten times or more. This clone's antigen is unknown. No much larger clone exists at a distance of one base, and base qualities are not known. Sequencing was carried out with an Illumina HiSeq 2000. TCR beta chain libraries were generated through multiplex PCR amplification. High-throughput sequencing was used to analyze the amplified TCR beta chain products. The public reads were reanalyzed by TCRdb: fastp trimming at Q25, MiXCR alignment, in-frame beta chains only. Rows are combined by CDR3 protein, so each entry shows the most common genes and DNA. Across this sample there are 50,000 to 55,000 distinct CDR3 sequences, with roughly 40% seen only once. Roughly a tenth of the sample rests with the top ten. The V and J ends are trimmed by 1 base and 2 bases, leaving 9 bases between them. Sequences KGHSH (CDR1) and LQKENI (CDR2) are obtained from the germline V gene. From cysteine to phenylalanine, the CDR3 is 14 amino acids long. The kept DNA is CDR3 alone, 42 bases in frame from the first base.

The chain joins TRBV18 to TRBJ2-7, with a tentative D gene TRBD2 over 6 matching bases. The source of this sequence is a female donor with breast cancer. Some clones in this sample may be carry-over from other donors' samples. The specimen was breast tumor tissue. At the DNA level, the sequence is TGTGCCAGCTCACCACGCTGGACTACCTACGAGCAGTACTTC. It is translated as CASSPRWTTYEQYF.